This T cell receptor beta chain was captured by sequencing in a study of cytomegalovirus exposure and HLA in healthy donors. General study findings and limits: The investigators catalogued some 150 TCR beta chains as cytomegalovirus-associated.

This clone has just one count. Its specificity is not known. Unmatched junction bases numbered 6, after V lost 3 bases and J lost 0 bases. The length of the CDR3 is 17 residues. Looked up from germline, CDR1 is MDHEN and CDR2 is SYDVKM. Unrecorded immune exposure was likely among donors, who were nominally healthy when sampled. The PCR contained 60 Vbeta and 13 Jbeta primers. Clones were read by immunoSEQ multiplex PCR, and TCRdb kept only the in-frame ones, dropping some. Of about 120,000 clones in the sample, 77% were seen once. The source material was PBMCs. This receptor was obtained from a man in his forties in good health and CMV-seropositive. The rearrangement links TRBV28 to TRBJ1-5; 9 bases match TRBD1. The CDR3 protein is CASSFGTGWVSNQPQHF. The DNA of the CDR3 is TGTGCCAGCAGTTTTGGGACAGGGTGGGTTAGCAATCAGCCCCAGCATTTT.